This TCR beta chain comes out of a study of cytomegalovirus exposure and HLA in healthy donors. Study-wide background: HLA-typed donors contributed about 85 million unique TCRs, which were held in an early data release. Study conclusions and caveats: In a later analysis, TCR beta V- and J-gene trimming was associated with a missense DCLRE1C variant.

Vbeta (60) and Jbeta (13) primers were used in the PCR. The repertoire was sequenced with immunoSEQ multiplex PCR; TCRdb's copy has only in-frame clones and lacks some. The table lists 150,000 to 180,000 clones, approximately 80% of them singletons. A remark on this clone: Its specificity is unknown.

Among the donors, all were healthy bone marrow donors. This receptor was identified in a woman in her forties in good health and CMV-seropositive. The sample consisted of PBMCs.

This CDR3 reads CSVLRTDTQYF. The CDR3 region has the DNA TGCAGCGTCCTCCGTACAGATACGCAGTATTTT. The rearrangement joins TRBV29-1 to TRBJ2-3; D not certain. Per germline, CDR1 SQVTM and CDR2 ANQGSEA. V lost 6 bases, J lost 3 bases, and 7 bases lay in between. The CDR3 totals 11 residues.